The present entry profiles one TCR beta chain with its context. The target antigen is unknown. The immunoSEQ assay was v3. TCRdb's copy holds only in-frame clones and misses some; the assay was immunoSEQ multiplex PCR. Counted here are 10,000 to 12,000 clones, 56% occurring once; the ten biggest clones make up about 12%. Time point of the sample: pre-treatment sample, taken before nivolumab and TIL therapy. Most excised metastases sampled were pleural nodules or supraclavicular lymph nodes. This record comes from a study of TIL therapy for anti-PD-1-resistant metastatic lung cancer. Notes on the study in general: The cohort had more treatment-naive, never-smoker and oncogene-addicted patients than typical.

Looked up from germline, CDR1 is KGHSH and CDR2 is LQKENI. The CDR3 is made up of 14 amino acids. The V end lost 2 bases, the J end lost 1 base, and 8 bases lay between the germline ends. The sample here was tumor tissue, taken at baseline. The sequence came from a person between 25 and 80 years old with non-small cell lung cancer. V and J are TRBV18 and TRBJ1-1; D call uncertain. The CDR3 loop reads CASSPGSGNTEAFF. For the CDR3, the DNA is TGTGCCAGCTCACCAGGTTCAGGGAACACTGAAGCTTTCTTT.